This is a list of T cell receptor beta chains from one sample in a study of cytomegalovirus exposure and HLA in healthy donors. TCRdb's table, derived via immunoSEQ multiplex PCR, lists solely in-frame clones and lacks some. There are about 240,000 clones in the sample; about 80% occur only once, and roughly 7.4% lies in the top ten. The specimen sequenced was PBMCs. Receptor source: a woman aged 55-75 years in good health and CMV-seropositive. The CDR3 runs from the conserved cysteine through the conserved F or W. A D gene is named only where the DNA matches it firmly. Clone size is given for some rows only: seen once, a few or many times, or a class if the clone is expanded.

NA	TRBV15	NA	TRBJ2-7	TGTGCCACCAGCAGAGGAGGCGGGACCGAGCCTTACGAGCAGTACTTC	CATSRGGGTEPYEQYF
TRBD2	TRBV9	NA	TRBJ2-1	TGTGCCAGCAGCGTAGGTCTAGCGGGTCACAATGAGCAGTTCTTC	CASSVGLAGHNEQFF
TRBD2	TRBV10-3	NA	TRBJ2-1	TGTGCCATCAGAGCCAGGGTACTAGCGGCAACCTACAATGAGCAGTTCTTC	CAIRARVLAATYNEQFF
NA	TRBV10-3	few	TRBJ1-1	TGTGCCATCAGCAGGGAGGTGAACACTGAAGCTTTCTTT	CAISREVNTEAFF
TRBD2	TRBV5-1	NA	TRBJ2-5	TGCGCCAGCAGCCCGGGGACTGCGGGGGTGGAGACCCAGTACTTC	CASSPGTAGVETQYF
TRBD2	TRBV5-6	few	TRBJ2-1	TGTGCCAGCAGCTTGGGTGGGAGGGCCATAGGGGCGTTCTTC	CASSLGGRAIGAFF
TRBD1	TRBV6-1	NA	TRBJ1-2	TGTGCCAGCAGCGAACCGGGACAGGGGTCTGGCTATGGCTACACCTTC	CASSEPGQGSGYGYTF
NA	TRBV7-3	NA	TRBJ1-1	TGTGCCAGCAGCTTATCGGGGGGGAACACTGAAGCTTTCTTT	CASSLSGGNTEAFF
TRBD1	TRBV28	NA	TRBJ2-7	TGTGCCAGCAGAGGACAGGGGACTGGGTCCTACGAGCAGTACTTC	CASRGQGTGSYEQYF
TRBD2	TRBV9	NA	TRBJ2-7	TGTGCCAGCAGCGTAGCGGCGGGAGACCTCTACGAGCAGTACTTC	CASSVAAGDLYEQYF
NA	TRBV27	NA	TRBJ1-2	TGTGCCAGCAGTCCATCAACAGGGAACTATGGCTACACCTTC	CASSPSTGNYGYTF
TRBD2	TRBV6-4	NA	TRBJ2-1	TGTGCCAGCAGTGAATTAATAGCGGGAGTTGATGAGCAGTTCTTC	CASSELIAGVDEQFF
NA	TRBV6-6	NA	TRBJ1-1	TGTGCCAGCAAATATGGGCTGAACACTGAAGCTTTCTTT	CASKYGLNTEAFF
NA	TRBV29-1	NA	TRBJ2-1	TGCAGCGTTGAAGTGGCATACAATGAGCAGTTCTTC	CSVEVAYNEQFF
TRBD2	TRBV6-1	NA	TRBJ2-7	TGTGCCAGCAGTGAAAACGGAGCGGGAGGGACCTACGAGCAGTACTTC	CASSENGAGGTYEQYF
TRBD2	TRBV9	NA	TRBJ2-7	TGTGCCAGCAGCGTAGGGCCCATAGCGGGAGGGGGCGAGCAGTACTTC	CASSVGPIAGGGEQYF
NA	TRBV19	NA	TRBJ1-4	TGTGCCACCGCGGCCGGGGGGATTTATGTGGGAGCTGGTGAAAAACTGTTTTTT	CATAAGGIYVGAGEKLFF
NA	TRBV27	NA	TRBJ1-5	TGTGCCAGCAGTTTTAGGTTCCCGGGGGGAGGCAATCAGCCCCAGCATTTT	CASSFRFPGGGNQPQHF
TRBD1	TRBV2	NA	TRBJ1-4	TGTGCCAGCAGTGAGGACAGGGATTTGGATGAAAAACTGTTTTTT	CASSEDRDLDEKLFF
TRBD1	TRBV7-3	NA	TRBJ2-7	TGTGCCAGCAGCTTAGTCCCAGACAGGGGGCCGCAGGAGCAGTACTTC	CASSLVPDRGPQEQYF
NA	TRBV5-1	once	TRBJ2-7	TGCGCCAGCGGTGCGGGCCCTCCCTACGAGCAGTACTTC	CASGAGPPYEQYF
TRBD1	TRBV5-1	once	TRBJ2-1	TGCGCCAGCAGCTTGGATTTCCAGGGGGTGGATGAGCAGTTCTTC	CASSLDFQGVDEQFF
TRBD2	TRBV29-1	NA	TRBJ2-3	TGCAGCGTTGAAGGGGGGACTAGCGATTACACAGATACGCAGTATTTT	CSVEGGTSDYTDTQYF
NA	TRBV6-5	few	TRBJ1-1	TGTGCCAGCAGTATGAGGAACACTGAAGCTTTCTTT	CASSMRNTEAFF
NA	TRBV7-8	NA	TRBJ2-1	TGTGCCAGCAGCCCCGTGAGGTATGAGCAGTTCTTC	CASSPVRYEQFF
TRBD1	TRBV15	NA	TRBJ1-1	TGTGCCACCAGCAGAGGCGACAGGGCGGGTGAAGCTTTCTTT	CATSRGDRAGEAFF
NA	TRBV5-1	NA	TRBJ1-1	TGCGCCAGCAGCTTGTTTGGACAGTCTAACACTGAAGCTTTCTTT	CASSLFGQSNTEAFF
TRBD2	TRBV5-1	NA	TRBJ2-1	TGCGCCAGCAGCTACCGACTAGCGGGAGACAATGAGCAGTTCTTC	CASSYRLAGDNEQFF
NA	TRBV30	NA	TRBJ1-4	TGTGCCTGGAGTGAGGGCAGGGAGGGGGAAAAACTGTTTTTT	CAWSEGREGEKLFF
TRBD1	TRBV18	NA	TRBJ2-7	TGTGCCAGCTCACCGGGACAGTCCTACGAGCAGTACTTC	CASSPGQSYEQYF
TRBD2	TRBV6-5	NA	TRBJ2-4	TGTGCCAGCAGTTACTCGGGACTAGCGGGGGGGAACATTCAGTACTTC	CASSYSGLAGGNIQYF
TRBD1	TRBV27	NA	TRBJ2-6	TGTGCCAGCAGTTTATTCACAGGGGGAAGCTCTGGGGCCAACGTCCTGACTTTC	CASSLFTGGSSGANVLTF
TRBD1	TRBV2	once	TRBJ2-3	TGTGCCAGCAGCGTTGTGACCGGGACAGAGAGCACAGATACGCAGTATTTT	CASSVVTGTESTDTQYF
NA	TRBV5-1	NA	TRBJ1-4	TGCGCCAGCAGTGTTCTCGACAGAGATAATGAAAAACTGTTTTTT	CASSVLDRDNEKLFF
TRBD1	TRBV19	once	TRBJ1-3	TGTGCCAGTAGGAGGGACAGGGGGCATGGAAACACCATATATTTT	CASRRDRGHGNTIYF
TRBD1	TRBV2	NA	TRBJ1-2	TGTGCCAGCAGAGTGGACAGGGAAGGACAAGGCTACACCTTC	CASRVDREGQGYTF